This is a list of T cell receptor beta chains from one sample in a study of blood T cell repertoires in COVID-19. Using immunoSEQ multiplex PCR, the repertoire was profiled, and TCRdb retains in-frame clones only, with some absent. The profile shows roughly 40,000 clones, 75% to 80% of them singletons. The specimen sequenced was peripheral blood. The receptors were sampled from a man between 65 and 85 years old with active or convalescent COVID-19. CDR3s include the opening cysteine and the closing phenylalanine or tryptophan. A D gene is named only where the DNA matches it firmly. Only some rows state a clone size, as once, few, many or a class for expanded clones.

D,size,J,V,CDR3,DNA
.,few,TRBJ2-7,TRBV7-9,CASSWGGGEQYF,TGTGCCAGCAGCTGGGGGGGCGGCGAGCAGTACTTC
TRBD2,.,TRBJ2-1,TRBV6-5,CASSYKAGGLGEQFF,TGTGCCAGCAGTTACAAAGCGGGGGGGCTCGGTGAGCAGTTCTTC
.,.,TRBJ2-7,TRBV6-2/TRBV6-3,CASSSFQGSTYEQYF,TGTGCCAGCAGTTCTTTCCAGGGGAGCACCTACGAGCAGTACTTC
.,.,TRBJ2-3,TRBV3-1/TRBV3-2,CASSLRTEGLTQYF,TGTGCCAGCAGCCTGCGGACCGAGGGTTTAACGCAGTATTTT
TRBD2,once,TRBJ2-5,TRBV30,CAWSPGTSVQETQYF,TGTGCCTGGAGCCCCGGGACTAGCGTCCAAGAGACCCAGTACTTC
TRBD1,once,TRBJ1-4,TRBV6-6,CASNPRQGGMEKLFF,TGTGCCAGCAATCCAAGACAGGGAGGAATGGAAAAACTGTTTTTT
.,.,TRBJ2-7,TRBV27,CASSRQGGYEQYF,TGTGCCAGCAGTCGGCAGGGAGGATACGAGCAGTACTTC
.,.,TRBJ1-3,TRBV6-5,CASRSGDSGNTIYF,TGTGCCAGCCGTTCGGGGGACTCTGGAAACACCATATATTTT
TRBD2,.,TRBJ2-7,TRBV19,CASSLDGRVWYF,TGTGCCAGTAGCCTAGACGGGAGGGTTTGGTACTTC
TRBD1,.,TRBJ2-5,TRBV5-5,CASRIGPGTAQETQYF,TGTGCCAGCAGGATCGGCCCAGGGACAGCCCAAGAGACCCAGTACTTC
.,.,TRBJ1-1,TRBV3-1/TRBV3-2,CASSQGGDDIAAFF,TGTGCCAGCAGCCAAGGCGGGGATGATATAGCGGCTTTCTTT
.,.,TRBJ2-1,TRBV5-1,CASSSSAGSNEQFF,TGCGCCAGCAGCTCGAGCGCAGGGTCCAATGAGCAGTTCTTC
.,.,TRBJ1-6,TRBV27,CASGPGGVNSPLHF,TGTGCCAGCGGGCCGGGAGGGGTTAATTCACCCCTCCACTTT
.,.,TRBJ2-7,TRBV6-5,CASSSNRQVKEQYF,TGTGCCAGCAGTTCCAACCGACAGGTAAAGGAGCAGTACTTC
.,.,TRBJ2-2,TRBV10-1,CASSDSGALGELFF,TGCGCCAGCAGTGATTCAGGGGCCCTCGGGGAGCTGTTTTTT
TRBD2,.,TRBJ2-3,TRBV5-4,CASSLGLAGADTQYF,TGTGCCAGCAGCTTGGGACTAGCGGGGGCAGATACGCAGTATTTT
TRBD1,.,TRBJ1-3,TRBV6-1,CASSDPGQPSSGNTIYF,TGTGCCAGCAGTGATCCGGGACAGCCAAGCTCTGGAAACACCATATATTTT
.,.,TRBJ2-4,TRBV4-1,CASSQDLRDVQYF,TGCGCCAGCAGCCAAGATCTGCGGGACGTTCAGTACTTC
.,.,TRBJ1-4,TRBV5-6,CASSLGRGLGEKLFF,TGTGCCAGCAGCTTGGGGCGAGGGCTAGGAGAAAAACTGTTTTTT
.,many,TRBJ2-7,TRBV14,CASSLQTGTEQYF,TGTGCCAGCAGCCTACAGACCGGGACAGAGCAGTACTTC
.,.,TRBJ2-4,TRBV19,CASSTGQTLAKNIQYF,TGTGCCAGTAGTACGGGTCAGACCCTAGCCAAAAACATTCAGTACTTC
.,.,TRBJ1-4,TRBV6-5,CASSYSTVGARKLFF,TGTGCCAGCAGTTACTCCACCGTTGGGGCTCGAAAACTGTTTTTT
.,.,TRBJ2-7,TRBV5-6,CASSLVGQHYEQYF,TGTGCCAGCAGCTTGGTAGGACAGCACTACGAGCAGTACTTC
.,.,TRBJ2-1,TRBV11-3,CASSPPGEDEQFF,TGTGCCAGCAGCCCTCCCGGGGAGGATGAGCAGTTCTTC
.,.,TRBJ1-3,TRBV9,CASSVAGPHSTIYF,TGTGCCAGCAGCGTAGCTGGGCCCCATAGCACCATATATTTT
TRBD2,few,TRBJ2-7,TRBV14,CASSRGGSSYEQYF,TGTGCCAGCAGCCGCGGGGGTTCCTCCTACGAGCAGTACTTC
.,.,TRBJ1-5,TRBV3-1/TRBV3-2,CASSQINQPQHF,TGTGCCAGCAGCCAAATAAATCAGCCCCAGCATTTT
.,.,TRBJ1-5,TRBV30,CAWSRGNQPQHF,TGTGCCTGGAGTCGGGGGAATCAGCCCCAGCATTTT
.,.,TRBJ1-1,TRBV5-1,CASSPVGEGGTEAFF,TGCGCCAGCAGCCCGGTAGGGGAGGGGGGCACTGAAGCTTTCTTT
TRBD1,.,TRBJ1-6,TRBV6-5,CASSWDRRDSPLHF,TGTGCCAGCAGTTGGGACAGACGGGATTCACCCCTCCACTTT
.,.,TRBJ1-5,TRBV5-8,CASSLVGVPGNQPQHF,TGTGCCAGCAGCTTGGTAGGGGTCCCGGGCAATCAGCCCCAGCATTTT
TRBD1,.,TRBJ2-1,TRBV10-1,CASSDTGGRQFF,TGCGCCAGCAGTGATACAGGGGGCAGGCAGTTCTTC
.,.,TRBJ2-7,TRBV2,CASRADTSYEQYF,TGTGCCAGCAGGGCTGACACCTCCTACGAGCAGTACTTC
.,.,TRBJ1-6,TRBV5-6,CASSRGTYNSPLHF,TGTGCCAGCAGCCGTGGCACCTATAATTCACCCCTCCACTTT
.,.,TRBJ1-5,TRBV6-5,CASSSYQPQHF,TGTGCCAGCAGCTCTTATCAGCCCCAGCATTTT
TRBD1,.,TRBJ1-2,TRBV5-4,CASSFEGATSGYTF,TGTGCCAGCAGCTTCGAGGGGGCCACCTCCGGCTACACCTTC
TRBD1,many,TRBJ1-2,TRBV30,CASHPGTGNYGYTF,TGTGCCTCACATCCCGGGACAGGCAACTATGGCTACACCTTC
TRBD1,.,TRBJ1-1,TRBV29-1,CSVRTGTGTEAFF,TGCAGCGTGAGGACAGGGACGGGCACTGAAGCTTTCTTT
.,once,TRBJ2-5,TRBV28,CASSLYSQETQYF,TGTGCCAGCAGTTTGTACAGTCAAGAGACCCAGTACTTC
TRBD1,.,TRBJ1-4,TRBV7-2,CASSYPLGGGEKLFF,TGTGCCAGCAGCTACCCACTAGGGGGCGGGGAAAAACTGTTTTTT
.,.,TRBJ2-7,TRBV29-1,CSAGGQGNEQYF,TGCAGCGCGGGAGGACAGGGCAACGAGCAGTACTTC
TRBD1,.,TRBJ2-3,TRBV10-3,CAISDDHWGQGPDTQYF,TGTGCCATCAGTGACGATCATTGGGGACAGGGGCCAGATACGCAGTATTTT
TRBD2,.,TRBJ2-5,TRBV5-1,CASSKTSGEETQYF,TGCGCCAGCAGCAAAACTAGCGGGGAAGAGACCCAGTACTTC
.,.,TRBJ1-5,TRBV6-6,CASSHDRNQPQHF,TGTGCCAGCAGCCATGACAGGAATCAGCCCCAGCATTTT
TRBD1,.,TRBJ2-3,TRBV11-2,CASSSPQGQGSLDTQYF,TGTGCCAGCAGCTCCCCCCAAGGACAGGGCTCTCTAGATACGCAGTATTTT
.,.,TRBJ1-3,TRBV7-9,CALRAGSGNTIYF,TGTGCCTTAAGGGCAGGGTCTGGAAACACCATATATTTT
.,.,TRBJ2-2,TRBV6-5,CASNPVAGPGELFF,TGTGCCAGCAATCCCGTGGCGGGCCCCGGGGAGCTGTTTTTT
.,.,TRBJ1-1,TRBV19,CASRRHLGTEAFF,TGTGCCAGTAGGCGGCACCTGGGTACTGAAGCTTTCTTT
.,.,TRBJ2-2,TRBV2,CASSVGGVGTGELFF,TGTGCCAGCAGTGTAGGAGGGGTCGGCACCGGGGAGCTGTTTTTT
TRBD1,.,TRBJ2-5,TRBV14,CASSQGTGRETQYF,TGTGCCAGCAGCCAAGGGACAGGGCGGGAGACCCAGTACTTC